The rows below give T cell receptor beta chains drawn from one sample of a study of response to subunit inactivated influenza vaccine. TCRdb independently ran MiXCR on the RT-PCR reads; one entry per CDR3 protein. The data contain roughly 780,000 distinct CDR3 sequences, about 18% of them seen just once; the ten biggest clones take up roughly 11%. The source material was PBMCs from blood, sampled around 5 days after vaccination. The receptors here all came from a man aged 50 to 59 who received an inactivated influenza vaccine. CDR3s leave out the opening cysteine and the closing phenylalanine or tryptophan.

v_gene,CDR3aa
TRBV10-3,AISGQGARLETQY
TRBV27,ASSLSTSGSYEQY
TRBV10-3,AIREGSYEQY
TRBV10-3,AISESGGGSTKNIQY
TRBV2,ASMAGSELVYEQY
TRBV20-1,GVEGGASYEQY
TRBV20-1,SARDIRTRPYEQY
TRBV12-3/TRBV12-4,ASSFTDYGYS
TRBV12-3/TRBV12-4,ASSLGTSGGTDTQY
TRBV5-1,ASSWDSGELF
TRBV21-1,ASATGSYEQY
TRBV20-1,SAITAGQGFGGYT
TRBV7-2,ASSFRRSATTNYEQY
TRBV18,ASSQNRVNQPQH
TRBV9,ASSLGTSGLSGNEQF
TRBV2,ATSAGGPWETQY
TRBV6-2/TRBV6-3,ASSDLAGGPKNEQF
TRBV20-1,SATGRAGELF
TRBV5-5,ASSVLPGRIEKLF
TRBV6-1,ASRPDSRSPLH
TRBV5-6,ASSGTGQGVSYEQY
TRBV20-1,SARGTGVPYNEQF
TRBV6-2/TRBV6-3,ASSFRPSTDTQY
TRBV6-1,ASRWTSYNEQF
TRBV20-1,SANGDRNPYEQY
TRBV11-2,ASTLSGSYEQY
TRBV5-5,ASSSPGQEYEQY
TRBV11-2,ASSLLGGLAGRKETQY
TRBV7-8,ASSLYPAQPEETQY
TRBV18,ASSRGLERSYNEQF
TRBV18,ASSLGTTYNSPLH
TRBV11-3,ASSFSGTAYNEQF
TRBV4-3,ASSRVTSATYEQY
TRBV28,ASSTGGAEYGYT
TRBV11-2,ASSLHRGQETQY
TRBV28,ASSFLGGVNNSPLH
TRBV6-5,ASSYSRQGARGGSYEQY
TRBV12-3/TRBV12-4,ASSLWFGPGTGNEQF
TRBV29-1,SVEDRSPQGAYGYT
TRBV7-2,ASSYDRYQETQY